The present entry profiles one T cell receptor beta chain with its context. The sample belongs to a study of blood T cell repertoires in COVID-19. Germline V gives CDR1 MGHRA, CDR2 YSYEKL. The V gene lost 0 bases and the J gene lost 2 bases, with 11 bases spanning the gap. CDR3 length: 16 residues. Repertoires were generated with immunoSEQ multiplex PCR, while TCRdb's copy carries only in-frame clones and drops some. Of a few hundred thousand clones in the sample, roughly 88% were seen once. This clonotype originated in a woman aged 25 to 39 who had recovered from COVID-19. Sequencing was performed on peripheral blood. V usage is TRBV4-1 and J usage is TRBJ2-1; tentative D call: TRBD1 (6 bases). The CDR3 DNA reads as TGCGCCAGCAGCCAAGAATACAGGGACGCCTACAATGAGCAGTTCTTC. Its protein product is CASSQEYRDAYNEQFF.